The rows below give T cell receptor beta chains drawn from one sample of a study of shared clonotypes between healthy human individuals. Using immunoSEQ multiplex PCR, the repertoire was profiled, and TCRdb retains in-frame clones only, with some absent. In the table there are about 490,000 clones, approximately 82% of which are singletons. The specimen sequenced was PBMCs. Every receptor here comes from a woman aged 40 to 50 in good health. Some clones in this sample may be carry-over from other donors' samples. Both conserved end residues are part of each CDR3. A D gene is named only where the DNA matches it firmly. Some rows mark clone size as missing; the rest say once, few, many or name a class of expanded clone.

>14|.|TRBJ1-2|TRBV6-6|.
CASTGLRRDYGYTF
TGTGCCAGCACAGGTTTGCGGAGAGACTATGGCTACACCTTC
>15|TRBD2|TRBJ2-1|TRBV18|.
CASSRNSGSSNEQFF
TGTGCCAGCTCACGAAATAGCGGGAGTAGCAATGAGCAGTTCTTC
>16|.|TRBJ2-1|TRBV5-1|once
CASSLGQMSTWGEQFF
TGCGCCAGCAGCCTCGGACAAATGAGTACTTGGGGTGAGCAGTTCTTC
>15|TRBD1|TRBJ1-1|TRBV10-3|.
CAIRQGQGKNTEAFF
TGTGCCATCAGACAAGGACAGGGTAAGAACACTGAAGCTTTCTTT
>13|TRBD1|TRBJ1-2|TRBV10-3|.
CAIGQDPNYGYTF
TGTGCCATAGGACAGGACCCCAACTATGGCTACACCTTC
>15|TRBD2|TRBJ2-7|TRBV18|.
CASSPREGLSYEQYF
TGTGCCAGCTCACCACGGGAGGGCCTATCCTACGAGCAGTACTTC
>16|TRBD2|TRBJ2-3|TRBV7-9|.
CASSPRGGRVTDTQYF
TGTGCCAGCAGCCCCCGGGGCGGGAGGGTCACAGATACGCAGTATTTT
>14|.|TRBJ2-3|TRBV27|.
CASSLRQGTDTQYF
TGTGCCAGCAGTTTAAGGCAGGGAACAGATACGCAGTATTTT
>16|.|TRBJ2-2|TRBV4-2|.
CASSQETRTNTGELFF
TGTGCCAGCAGCCAGGAGACTAGGACAAACACCGGGGAGCTGTTTTTT
>15|.|TRBJ2-5|TRBV6-5|.
CASSYSTLVLETQYF
TGTGCCAGCAGTTACTCGACTCTAGTTTTGGAGACCCAGTACTTC
>13|TRBD2|TRBJ2-5|TRBV18|.
CASSPRREGTQYF
TGTGCCAGCTCACCGCGCAGGGAGGGGACCCAGTACTTC
>13|.|TRBJ2-5|TRBV11-2|.
CASSNLGLETQYF
TGTGCCAGCAGCAATCTTGGTTTGGAGACCCAGTACTTC
>13|TRBD1|TRBJ1-1|TRBV27|.
CASRGQPYTEAFF
TGTGCCAGCAGGGGACAGCCCTACACTGAAGCTTTCTTT
>16|TRBD2|TRBJ2-3|TRBV5-4|.
CASRVLAGGPADTQYF
TGTGCCAGCAGGGTACTAGCGGGAGGGCCCGCAGATACGCAGTATTTT
>16|.|TRBJ2-6|TRBV10-3|.
CAIRGQFSSGANVLTF
TGTGCCATCAGAGGACAGTTTAGCTCTGGGGCCAACGTCCTGACTTTC
>17|.|TRBJ2-3|TRBV7-8|.
CASRTLTGTPGRDTQYF
TGTGCCAGCAGAACTCTAACCGGGACACCAGGTCGGGATACGCAGTATTTT
>13|.|TRBJ2-3|TRBV28|.
CASSPWGTDTQYF
TGTGCCAGCAGTCCTTGGGGCACAGATACGCAGTATTTT
>16|TRBD1|TRBJ2-2|TRBV4-1|.
CASSQETGWNTGELFF
TGCGCCAGCAGCCAAGAGACAGGGTGGAACACCGGGGAGCTGTTTTTT
>17|.|TRBJ2-7|TRBV5-4|.
CASSPSVPGLLSYEQYF
TGTGCCAGCAGCCCCTCAGTCCCGGGACTCCTTTCCTACGAGCAGTACTTC
>15|.|TRBJ1-1|TRBV6-5|.
CASSYSTRVGTEAFF
TGTGCCAGCAGTTACTCGACCAGGGTCGGAACTGAAGCTTTCTTT
>15|.|TRBJ2-1|TRBV7-2|.
CASRLSARVYNEQFF
TGTGCCAGCAGACTTAGCGCCAGAGTCTACAATGAGCAGTTCTTC
>15|.|TRBJ2-2|TRBV7-2|.
CASSTRQGSTGELFF
TGTGCCAGCAGCACTAGGCAGGGATCCACCGGGGAGCTGTTTTTT
>16|.|TRBJ1-1|TRBV25-1|.
CASSDVFGTGGTEAFF
TGTGCCAGCAGTGATGTGTTTGGGACGGGGGGCACTGAAGCTTTCTTT
>19|TRBD1|TRBJ2-6|TRBV6-1|.
CASSEAWDRDLSGANVLTF
TGTGCCAGCAGTGAAGCATGGGACAGGGATCTTTCTGGGGCCAACGTCCTGACTTTC
>15|.|TRBJ2-7|TRBV5-1|few
CASSLALQQPYEQYF
TGCGCCAGCAGCTTGGCCCTACAGCAGCCCTACGAGCAGTACTTC
>15|TRBD2|TRBJ2-7|TRBV6-1|few
CASSETSGSSYEQYF
TGTGCCAGCAGTGAGACTAGCGGGAGCTCCTACGAGCAGTACTTC
>12|.|TRBJ1-4|TRBV11-3|.
CASSLVYEELFF
TGTGCCAGCAGCCTAGTTTACGAAGAACTGTTTTTT
>12|.|TRBJ1-1|TRBV18|.
CASTPGDTEAFF
TGTGCCAGCACTCCAGGGGACACTGAAGCTTTCTTT
>13|.|TRBJ2-5|TRBV7-2|.
CASGRSEEETQYF
TGTGCCAGCGGGAGGTCTGAGGAAGAGACCCAGTACTTC
>12|.|TRBJ1-1|TRBV2|.
CASKFMNTEAFF
TGTGCCAGCAAATTCATGAACACTGAAGCTTTCTTT
>14|TRBD1|TRBJ1-1|TRBV6-6|.
CASRRTGPNTEAFF
TGTGCCAGCAGGCGGACAGGACCGAACACTGAAGCTTTCTTT
>12|.|TRBJ2-5|TRBV7-9|.
CASSLLGETQYF
TGTGCCAGCAGCTTACTCGGAGAGACCCAGTACTTC
>16|TRBD2|TRBJ2-3|TRBV19|.
CASSRTSGRAADTQYF
TGTGCCAGTAGTAGGACTAGCGGGAGAGCAGCAGATACGCAGTATTTT
>14|.|TRBJ2-7|TRBV5-1|.
CASSLVQGNAEQYF
TGCGCCAGCAGCTTGGTGCAGGGGAATGCCGAGCAGTACTTC
>13|TRBD2|TRBJ2-3|TRBV27|few
CASSRTSRDTQYF
TGTGCCAGCAGTAGGACTAGTAGAGATACGCAGTATTTT
>15|TRBD2|TRBJ2-1|TRBV7-2|.
CASSSGLAGVNEQFF
TGTGCCAGCAGCTCGGGACTAGCGGGAGTAAATGAGCAGTTCTTC
>17|TRBD1|TRBJ1-1|TRBV19|.
CASSIKGQVFLNTEAFF
TGTGCCAGTAGTATTAAGGGACAGGTCTTTCTGAACACTGAAGCTTTCTTT
>16|TRBD1|TRBJ1-4|TRBV7-6|.
CASSLVPQGAGEKLFF
TGTGCCAGCAGCTTAGTCCCACAGGGGGCGGGAGAAAAACTGTTTTTT
>14|TRBD1|TRBJ2-7|TRBV9|.
CASSVTGDSYEQYF
TGTGCCAGCAGCGTAACAGGGGACTCCTACGAGCAGTACTTC
>16|.|TRBJ2-3|TRBV4-3|.
CASSQGGRWGTDTQYF
TGCGCCAGCAGCCAAGGAGGGCGTTGGGGCACAGATACGCAGTATTTT
>15|.|TRBJ1-5|TRBV19|.
CASSMEIGAYQPQHF
TGTGCCAGTAGCATGGAGATCGGGGCTTACCAGCCCCAGCATTTT